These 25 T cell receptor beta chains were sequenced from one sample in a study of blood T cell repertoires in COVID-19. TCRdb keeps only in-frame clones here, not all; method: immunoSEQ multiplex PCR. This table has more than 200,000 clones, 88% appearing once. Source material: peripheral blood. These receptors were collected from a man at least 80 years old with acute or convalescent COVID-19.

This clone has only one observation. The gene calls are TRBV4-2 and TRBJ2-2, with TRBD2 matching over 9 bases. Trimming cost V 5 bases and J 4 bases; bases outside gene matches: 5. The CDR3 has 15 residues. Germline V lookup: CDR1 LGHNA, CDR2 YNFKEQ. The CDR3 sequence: CASSSREGGTGELFF. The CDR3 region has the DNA TGTGCCAGCAGCTCGCGGGAGGGGGGCACCGGGGAGCTGTTTTTT.

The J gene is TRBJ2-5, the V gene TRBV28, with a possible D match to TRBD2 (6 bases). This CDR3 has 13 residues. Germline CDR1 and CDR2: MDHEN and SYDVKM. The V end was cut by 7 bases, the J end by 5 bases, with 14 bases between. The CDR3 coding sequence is TGTGCCAGCACCCCAAGCGGGTTGGAGACCCAGTACTTC. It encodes CASTPSGLETQYF.

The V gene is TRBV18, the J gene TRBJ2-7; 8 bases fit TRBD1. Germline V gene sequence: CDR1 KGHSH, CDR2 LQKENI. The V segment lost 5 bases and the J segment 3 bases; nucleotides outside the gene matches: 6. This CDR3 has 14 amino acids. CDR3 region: CASSSDRDDYEQYF. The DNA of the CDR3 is TGTGCCAGCTCATCGGACAGGGACGACTACGAGCAGTACTTC.

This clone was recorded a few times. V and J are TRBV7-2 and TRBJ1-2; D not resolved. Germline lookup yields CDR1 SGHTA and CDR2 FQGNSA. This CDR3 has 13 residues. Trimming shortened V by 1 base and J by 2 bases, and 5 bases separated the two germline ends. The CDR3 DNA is TGTGCCAGCAGCTTAGGACTCAACTATGGCTACACCTTC. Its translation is CASSLGLNYGYTF.

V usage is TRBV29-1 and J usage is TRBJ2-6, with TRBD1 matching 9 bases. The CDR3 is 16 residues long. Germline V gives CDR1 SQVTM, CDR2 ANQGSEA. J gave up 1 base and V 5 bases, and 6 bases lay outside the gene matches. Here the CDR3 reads CSVRTGDGSGANVLTF. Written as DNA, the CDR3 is TGCAGCGTTCGGACAGGGGACGGTTCTGGGGCCAACGTCCTGACTTTC.

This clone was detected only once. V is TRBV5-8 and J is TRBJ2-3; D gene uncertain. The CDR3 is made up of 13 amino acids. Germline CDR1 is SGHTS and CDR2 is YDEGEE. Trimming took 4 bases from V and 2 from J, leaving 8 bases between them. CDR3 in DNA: TGTGCCAGCAGCACGCCCTACACAGATACGCAGTATTTT. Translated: CASSTPYTDTQYF.

CDR3 protein: CASSQDGTSVYNEQFF. CDR3 DNA sequence: TGTGCCAGCAGCCAAGATGGGACTAGCGTCTACAATGAGCAGTTCTTC. The chain links TRBV4-2 to TRBJ2-1; 10 positions agree with TRBD2. J gave up 3 bases and V 0 bases, and 2 bases lay outside the gene matches. Germline assignment: CDR1 LGHNA and CDR2 YNFKEQ. The CDR3 length is 16 residues.

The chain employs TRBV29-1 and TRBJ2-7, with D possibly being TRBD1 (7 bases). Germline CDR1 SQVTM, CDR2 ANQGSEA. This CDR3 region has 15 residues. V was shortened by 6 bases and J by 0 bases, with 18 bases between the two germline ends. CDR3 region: CSVHAGQRSSYEQYF. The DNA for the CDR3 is TGCAGCGTCCACGCGGGACAGCGGAGCTCCTACGAGCAGTACTTC.

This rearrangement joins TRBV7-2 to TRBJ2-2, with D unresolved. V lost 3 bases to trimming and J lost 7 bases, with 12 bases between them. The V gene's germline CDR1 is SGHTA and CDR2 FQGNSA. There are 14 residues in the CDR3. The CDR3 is CASSLKFGSGELFF. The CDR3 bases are TGTGCCAGCAGCTTGAAGTTTGGTAGCGGGGAGCTGTTTTTT.

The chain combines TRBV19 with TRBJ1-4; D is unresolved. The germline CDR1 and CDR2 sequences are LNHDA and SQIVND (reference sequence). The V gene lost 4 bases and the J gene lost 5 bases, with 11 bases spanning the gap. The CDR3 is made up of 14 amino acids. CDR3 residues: CASSNWQLNEKLFF. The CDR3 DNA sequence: TGTGCCAGTAGTAATTGGCAACTAAATGAAAAACTGTTTTTT. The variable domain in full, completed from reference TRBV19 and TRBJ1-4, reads DGGITQSPKYLFRKEGQNVTLSCEQNLNHDAMYWYRQDPGQGLRLIYYSQIVNDFQKGDIAEGYSVSREKKESFPLTVTSAQKNPTAFYLCASSNWQLNEKLFFGSGTQLSVL.

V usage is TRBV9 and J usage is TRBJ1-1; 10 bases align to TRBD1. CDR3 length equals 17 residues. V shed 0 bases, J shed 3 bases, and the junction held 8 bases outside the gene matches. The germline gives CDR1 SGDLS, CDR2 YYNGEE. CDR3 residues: CASSVGDRGIRDTEAFF. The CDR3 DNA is TGTGCCAGCAGCGTAGGGGACAGGGGTATTCGAGACACTGAAGCTTTCTTT.

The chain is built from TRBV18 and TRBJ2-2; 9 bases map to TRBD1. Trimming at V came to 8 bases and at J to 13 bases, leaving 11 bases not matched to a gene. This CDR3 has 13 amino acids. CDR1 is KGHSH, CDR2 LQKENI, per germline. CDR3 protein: CASEAGTGYALFF. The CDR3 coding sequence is TGTGCCAGCGAAGCCGGGACAGGGTATGCGCTGTTTTTT.

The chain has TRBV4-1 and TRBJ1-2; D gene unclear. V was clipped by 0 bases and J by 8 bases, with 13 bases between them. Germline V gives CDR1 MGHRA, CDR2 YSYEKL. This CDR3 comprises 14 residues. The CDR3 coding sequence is TGCGCCAGCAGCCAAGAGGCCCAGTGGAGCGGCTACACCTTC. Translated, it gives CASSQEAQWSGYTF.

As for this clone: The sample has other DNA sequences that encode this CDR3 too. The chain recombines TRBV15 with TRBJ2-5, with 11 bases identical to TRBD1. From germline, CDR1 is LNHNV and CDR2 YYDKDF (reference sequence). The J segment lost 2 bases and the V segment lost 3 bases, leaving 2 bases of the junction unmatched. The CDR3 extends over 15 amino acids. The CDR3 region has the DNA TGTGCCACCAGCAGGGACAGGGGGCCTCAAGAGACCCAGTACTTC. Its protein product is CATSRDRGPQETQYF. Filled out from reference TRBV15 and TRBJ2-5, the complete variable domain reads DAMVIQNPRYQVTQFGKPVTLSCSQTLNHNVMYWYQQKSSQAPKLLFHYYDKDFNNEADTPDNFQSRRPNTSFCFLDIRSPGLGDTAMYLCATSRDRGPQETQYFGPGTRLLVL.

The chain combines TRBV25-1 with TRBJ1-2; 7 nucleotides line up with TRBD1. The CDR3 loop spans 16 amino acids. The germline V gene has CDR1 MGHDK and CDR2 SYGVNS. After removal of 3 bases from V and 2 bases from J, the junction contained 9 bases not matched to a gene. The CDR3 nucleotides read TGTGCCAGCAGTGAGAGTTCTCTCAGGGGGAACTATGGCTACACCTTC. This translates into CASSESSLRGNYGYTF.

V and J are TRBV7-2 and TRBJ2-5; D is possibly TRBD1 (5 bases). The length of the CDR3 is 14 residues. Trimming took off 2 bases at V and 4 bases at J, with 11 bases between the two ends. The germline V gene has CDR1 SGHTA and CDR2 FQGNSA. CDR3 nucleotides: TGTGCCAGCAGCTTACAGGGCTTGAGAGAGACCCAGTACTTC. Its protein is CASSLQGLRETQYF.

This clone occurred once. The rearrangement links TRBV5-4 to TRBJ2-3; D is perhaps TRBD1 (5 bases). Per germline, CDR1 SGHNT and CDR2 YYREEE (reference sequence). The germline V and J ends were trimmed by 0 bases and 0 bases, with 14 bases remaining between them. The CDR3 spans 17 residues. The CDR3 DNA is TGTGCCAGCAGCTTGGGGGGTGAGACAGCTAGCACAGATACGCAGTATTTT. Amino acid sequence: CASSLGGETASTDTQYF. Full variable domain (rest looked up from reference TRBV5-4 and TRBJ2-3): ETGVTQSPTHLIKTRGQQVTLRCSSQSGHNTVSWYQQALGQGPQFIFQYYREEENGRGNFPPRFSGLQFPNYSSELNVNALELDDSALYLCASSLGGETASTDTQYFGPGTRLTVL.

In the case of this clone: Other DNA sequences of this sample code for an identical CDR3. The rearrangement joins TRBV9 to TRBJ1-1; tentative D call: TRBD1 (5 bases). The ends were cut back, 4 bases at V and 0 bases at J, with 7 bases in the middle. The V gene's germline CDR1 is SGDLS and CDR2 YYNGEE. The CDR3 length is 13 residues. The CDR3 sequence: CASSRGLNTEAFF. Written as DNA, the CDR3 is TGTGCCAGCAGCAGGGGATTGAACACTGAAGCTTTCTTT.

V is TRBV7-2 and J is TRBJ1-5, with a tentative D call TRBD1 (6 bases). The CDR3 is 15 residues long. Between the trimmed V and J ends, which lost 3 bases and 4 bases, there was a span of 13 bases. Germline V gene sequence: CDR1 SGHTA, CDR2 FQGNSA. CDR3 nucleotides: TGTGCCAGCAGCTTCGCCGGGACATTAAATCAGCCCCAGCATTTT. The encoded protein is CASSFAGTLNQPQHF.

DNA for the CDR3: TGTGCCAGCAGCCCTGGTTCCTTTGCAGGGATGGGCGGGGAGCTGTTTTTT. It is translated as CASSPGSFAGMGGELFF. The V call is TRBV11-3, the J call TRBJ2-2; TRBD1 is a possible D gene (5 bases). The CDR3 is made up of 17 amino acids. V lost 5 bases and J 7 bases, leaving 23 bases between the germline ends. Germline V gene lookup returns CDR1 SGHNT and CDR2 YENEEA.

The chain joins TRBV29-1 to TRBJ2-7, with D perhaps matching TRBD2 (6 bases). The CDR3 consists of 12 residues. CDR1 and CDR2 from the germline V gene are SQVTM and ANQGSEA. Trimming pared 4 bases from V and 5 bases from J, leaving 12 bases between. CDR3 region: CSVGASSDEQYF. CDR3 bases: TGCAGCGTTGGGGCTTCTAGCGACGAGCAGTACTTC.

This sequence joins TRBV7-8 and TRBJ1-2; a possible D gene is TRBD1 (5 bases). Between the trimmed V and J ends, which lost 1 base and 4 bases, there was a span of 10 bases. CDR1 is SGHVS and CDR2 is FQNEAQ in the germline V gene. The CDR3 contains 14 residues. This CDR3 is CASSLGQGGYGYTF. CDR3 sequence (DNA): TGTGCCAGCAGCTTAGGGCAGGGAGGCTATGGCTACACCTTC.

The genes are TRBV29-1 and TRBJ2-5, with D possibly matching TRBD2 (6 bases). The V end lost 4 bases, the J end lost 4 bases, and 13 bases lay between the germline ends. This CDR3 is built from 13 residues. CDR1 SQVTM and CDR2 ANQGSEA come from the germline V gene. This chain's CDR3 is CSVGWGAGETQYF. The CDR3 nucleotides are TGCAGCGTTGGCTGGGGAGCGGGAGAGACCCAGTACTTC.

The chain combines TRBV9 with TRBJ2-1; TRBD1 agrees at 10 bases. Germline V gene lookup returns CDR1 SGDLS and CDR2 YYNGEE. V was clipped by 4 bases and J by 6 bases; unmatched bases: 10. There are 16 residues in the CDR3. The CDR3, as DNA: TGTGCCAGCAGCCCCCAGGGACAGGGGATGATCAATGAGCAGTTCTTC. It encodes CASSPQGQGMINEQFF. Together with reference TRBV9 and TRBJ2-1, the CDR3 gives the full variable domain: DSGVTQTPKHLITATGQRVTLRCSPRSGDLSVYWYQQSLDQGLQFLIQYYNGEERAKGNILERFSAQQFPDLHSELNLSSLELGDSALYFCASSPQGQGMINEQFFGPGTRLTVL.

The chain's CDR3 is CASSPYRGQSTDTQYF. The CDR3 DNA sequence: TGTGCCAGCTCACCGTACAGGGGGCAGAGCACAGATACGCAGTATTTT. This chain uses TRBV18 with TRBJ2-3; TRBD1 aligns across 9 bases. Losses at the gene ends were 3 bases for V and 0 bases for J; bases not matched to a gene: 4. CDR3 length: 16 residues. Germline V CDR1 and CDR2: KGHSH, LQKENI.